The 5 T cell receptor beta chains listed next were all sequenced from one sample in a study of blood T cells in healthy people across ages (dated by TCRdb to between 2014 and 2016). The library was obtained by 5' RACE. The sequencing machine was an Illumina HiSeq 2500. A second PCR of about 6 to 11 cycles was performed with a sample-barcoded 5' primer and a J-beta primer mix. TCRdb handled the public reads itself, with Q25 trimming in fastp and clone calling in MiXCR, and kept productive beta chains. Identical CDR3 proteins give one entry, which carries the most common genes and DNA. The sample yields 900,000 to 950,000 distinct CDR3 sequences; under 35% were counted once. 10% of the sample is taken by the ten largest. These data also formed part of another study, on T cells of mothers and their children.

Sequencing input: blood. Receptors were obtained from a middle-aged woman in good health.

This clonotype was observed many times. The gene calls are TRBV3-1 and TRBJ2-7; the D gene is possibly TRBD2 (6 bases). The CDR3 spans 14 residues. V was clipped by 0 bases and J by 7 bases, with 13 bases between them. Germline V gene sequence: CDR1 LGHDT, CDR2 YNNKEL (reference sequence). CDR3 protein: CASSQDWGRMEQYF. The CDR3 DNA follows: TGTGCCAGCAGCCAAGATTGGGGGAGGATGGAGCAGTACTTC.

There are a few counts of this clonotype. The chain employs TRBV7-2 and TRBJ2-2; no reliable D call. The V gene lost 5 bases and the J gene lost 5 bases, with 12 bases spanning the gap. The germline V gene has CDR1 SGHTA and CDR2 FQGNSA. The length of the CDR3 is 14 residues. The DNA for the CDR3 is TGTGCCAGCAGCATCGTACTCCGGACCGGGGAGCTGTTTTTT. Amino acid sequence: CASSIVLRTGELFF.

The gene calls are TRBV7-9 and TRBJ2-3; TRBD2 is a possible D gene (5 bases). Deletions cut 1 base from V and 6 bases from J, with 17 bases between. This CDR3 has 16 residues. Germline V gives CDR1 SEHNR, CDR2 FQNEAQ (reference sequence). In nucleotides, the CDR3 is TGTGCCAGCAGCTTAGTGGATGGGAGTCCCGTGGATACGCAGTATTTT. Its protein is CASSLVDGSPVDTQYF.

This clonotype occurred a few times. The chain uses TRBV12-3 or TRBV12-4 and TRBJ1-1; no clear D. V was pared by 5 bases and J by 4 bases, with 11 bases between. This CDR3 is built from 13 residues. The CDR3: CASSPMLFTEAFF. CDR3 sequence (DNA): TGTGCCAGCAGTCCCATGCTTTTCACTGAAGCTTTCTTT.

This clonotype was seen ten or more times. The rearrangement links TRBV18 to TRBJ2-5; D gene ambiguous. Per the germline V gene, CDR1 is KGHSH and CDR2 is LQKENI. CDR3 length: 14 residues. Trimming pared 0 bases from V and 0 bases from J, leaving 5 bases between. The CDR3 is CASSPPNNQETQYF. The CDR3 DNA reads TGTGCCAGCTCACCACCAAACAACCAAGAGACCCAGTACTTC.